This T cell receptor (beta chain) was identified during a study of OX40 agonist ivuxolimab in advanced cancers. As for the study in general: The dose-escalation group included hepatocellular carcinoma, melanoma, renal cell carcinoma and head and neck cancer. Males comprised around four fifths of the group, whose mean age was around 62 years (range about 20 to 90). Under the entry rules, prior anti-PD-1, anti-PD-L1 or anti-CTLA-4 therapy was allowed, and about 40% had some.

Produced via immunoSEQ multiplex PCR; TCRdb's table is partial and in-frame only. The sample has tens of thousands of clones, about nine tenths seen once. V was clipped by 0 bases and J by 1 base, with 10 bases between them. CDR3 length: 15 amino acids. In germline, CDR1 is SGDLS, CDR2 YYNGEE. The TCR originated in an adult with an advanced solid tumor such as melanoma, head and neck, liver or kidney cancer. This chain joins TRBV9 and TRBJ1-2; possible D gene TRBD1, 6 bases. Sequences were derived from CD4+ or CD8+ T cells sorted from blood, sampled in a trial of the OX40 agonist ivuxolimab. In DNA form, the CDR3 reads TGTGCCAGCAGCGTAGAAGGACAGAATAACTATGGCTACACCTTC. Its translation: CASSVEGQNNYGYTF.